The 29 T cell receptor beta chains listed next were all sequenced from one sample in a study of T-cell memory formation after mild COVID-19 listed by TCRdb under 2021. The library was made by 5' RACE. For sequencing, an Illumina NovaSeq 6000 was employed. TCRdb took the public reads, trimmed them with fastp at Q25, ran MiXCR for clone calling and kept in-frame beta chains. Rows with one shared CDR3 protein collapse into an entry with the most common genes and DNA. Counted in this sample were roughly 300,000 distinct CDR3 sequences; about 17% of them appeared once. The top ten clones comprise roughly 23% of the sample. The sequenced sample consisted of PBMCs or a T cell subset sorted from them (not recorded which). All receptors come from a man younger than 35 who had mild COVID-19 (a few samples of this study predate the infection). The sample titles of this study are shuffled in the database, so cell type and time point are left out; the donor was told from shared clones.

V usage is TRBV4-1 and J usage is TRBJ2-4; D may correspond to TRBD1 or TRBD2 (5 bases each). The V gene lost 2 bases and the J gene lost 15 bases, with 17 bases spanning the gap. The CDR3 covers 13 residues. Germline V CDR1 and CDR2: MGHRA, YSYEKL. This chain's CDR3 is CASSQKYTGTRYF. CDR3 nucleotide sequence: TGCGCCAGCAGCCAAAAATACACCGGGACGAGGTACTTC.

The chain uses TRBV19 and TRBJ1-3, with D maybe TRBD1 (5 bases). The ends were cut back, 5 bases at V and 7 bases at J, with 12 bases in the middle. CDR1 and CDR2 (germline): LNHDA, SQIVND (reference sequence). This CDR3 has 13 residues. The CDR3 nucleotides read TGTGCCAGTAGTGGTGCAGGGAGTAACACCATATATTTT. Residues: CASSGAGSNTIYF.

Concerning this clonotype itself: The junction shows a germline mismatch at one end, possibly a read error. The rearrangement links TRBV20-1 to TRBJ2-5; D is undetermined. Germline-derived CDR1 and CDR2 are DFQATT and SNEGSKA (reference sequence). The CDR3 loop spans 13 amino acids. CDR3: CSAIYILQETQYF. DNA for the CDR3: TGCAGTGCTATTTACATACTCCAAGAAACCCAGTACTTC.

Comments on this clonotype: An end of the junction does not agree with germline; a read error may underlie this. The chain links TRBV4-1 to TRBJ2-1; D gene unclear. CDR1 and CDR2 from the germline V gene are MGHRA and YSYEKL. The CDR3 covers 13 residues. As DNA, the CDR3 is TGCGCCAGCAGCCAAGTTTCCTACGATGAGCAGTTCTTC. It codes for CASSQVSYDEQFF.

The rearrangement joins TRBV11-2 to TRBJ2-3; D call uncertain. The CDR3 loop spans 16 amino acids. V lost 1 base and J 0 bases, leaving 11 bases between the germline ends. Looked up from germline, CDR1 is SGHAT and CDR2 is FQNNGV. The chain's CDR3 is CASSLGPHISTDTQYF. Here the CDR3 DNA reads TGTGCCAGCAGCTTAGGCCCCCACATCAGCACAGATACGCAGTATTTT.

The table lists this clonotype with a few counts. DNA for the CDR3: TGTGCCAGCACCTGGGCCGGGACAGGGGGCAATCAGCCCCAGCATTTT. Amino acids: CASTWAGTGGNQPQHF. The chain employs TRBV28 and TRBJ1-5; TRBD1 matches 10 bases. The CDR3 runs 16 residues. CDR1 and CDR2 (germline): MDHEN, SYDVKM. V was pared by 7 bases and J by 2 bases, with 8 bases of the junction left unmatched.

This clonotype has just a few counts. The rearrangement links TRBV24-1 to TRBJ2-1; 9 bases fit TRBD2. Germline V CDR1 and CDR2: KGHDR, SFDVKD. J was trimmed by 3 bases and V by 4 bases; bases with no gene match: 6. The length of the CDR3 is 16 residues. The DNA of the CDR3 is TGTGCCACCAGTGACCCAACTAGCGGGTACTACAATGAGCAGTTCTTC. Residues: CATSDPTSGYYNEQFF.

CDR3 region: CASRISGGARNEQFF. The CDR3 DNA reads TGTGCCAGCAGGATAAGCGGGGGGGCTAGGAATGAGCAGTTCTTC. The V and J genes are TRBV6-5 and TRBJ2-1, with TRBD2 matching 10 bases. Germline assignment: CDR1 MNHEY and CDR2 SVGAGI. The CDR3 extends over 15 amino acids. With V trimmed by 6 bases and J by 7 bases, 9 bases remained unmatched.

This clonotype turned up a few times. V gene TRBV6-2 or TRBV6-3 combines with J gene TRBJ1-5; D is undetermined. There are 13 residues in the CDR3. The V gene lost 1 base and the J gene lost 6 bases, with 7 bases spanning the gap. Germline values: CDR1 MNHEY, CDR2 SVGEGT. CDR3 bases: TGTGCCAGCAGTTACTGGCGTGGTCAGCCCCAGCATTTT. This encodes CASSYWRGQPQHF.

This clonotype was recorded at least ten times. The rearrangement uses TRBV12-3 or TRBV12-4 and TRBJ2-1; D gene unclear. Trimming pared 2 bases from V and 9 bases from J, leaving 8 bases between. This CDR3 region has 12 residues. The CDR3 sequence: CASSLSDAEQFF. The CDR3 DNA reads as TGTGCCAGCAGTTTATCCGACGCTGAGCAGTTCTTC.

The V call is TRBV7-2, the J call TRBJ1-1, with D maybe TRBD1 (5 bases). This CDR3 region has 11 residues. V was cut by 8 bases and J by 5 bases, with 9 bases left in between. The germline gives CDR1 SGHTA, CDR2 FQGNSA. In DNA form, the CDR3 reads TGTGCCAGCCGCGGGGCAACTGAAGCTTTCTTT. Encoded protein: CASRGATEAFF. The full variable domain, completed using reference TRBV7-2 and TRBJ1-1, is GAGVSQSPSNKVTEKGKDVELRCDPISGHTALYWYRQSLGQGLEFLIYFQGNSAPDKSGLPSDRFSAERTGGSVSTLTIQRTQQEDSAVYLCASRGATEAFFGQGTRLTVV.

This clonotype was picked up many times. This chain joins TRBV7-2 and TRBJ2-3; 9 bases align to TRBD2. Germline CDR1 and CDR2: SGHTA and FQGNSA. V lost 3 bases, J lost 6 bases, and 4 bases stayed unmatched. The CDR3 totals 14 residues. CDR3 sequence reads: CASSFSGGRDTQYF. CDR3 DNA sequence: TGTGCCAGCAGCTTCAGCGGGGGGAGGGATACGCAGTATTTT.

The table lists this clonotype with many counts. The chain carries TRBV18 and TRBJ1-6, with unresolved D. This CDR3 has 13 residues. Deletions cut 10 bases from V and 3 bases from J, with 10 bases between. Germline V lookup: CDR1 KGHSH, CDR2 LQKENI. CDR3 loop: CATNDYYNSPLHF. Here the CDR3 DNA reads TGTGCCACCAACGACTACTATAATTCACCCCTCCACTTT.

This clonotype was picked up a small number of times. The chain employs TRBV5-1 and TRBJ2-2; 10 bases line up with TRBD1. Germline-derived CDR1 and CDR2 are SGHRS and YFSETQ. The CDR3 runs to 14 residues. J gave up 3 bases and V 6 bases, and 2 bases lay outside the gene matches. The CDR3 loop is CASKDRGYTGELFF. The CDR3 nucleotides read TGCGCCAGCAAGGACAGGGGGTACACCGGGGAGCTGTTTTTT.

This clonotype was observed a handful of times. This chain uses TRBV15 with TRBJ1-1; maybe TRBD1 (5 bases). V was pared by 0 bases and J by 7 bases, with 15 bases between. CDR3 length equals 15 residues. Germline CDR1 LNHNV, CDR2 YYDKDF (reference sequence). The CDR3 nucleotides are TGTGCCACCAGCAGAGATCAGGGAACCGGGGGTGAAGCTTTCTTT. Its translation is CATSRDQGTGGEAFF.

This clonotype was detected once. The V and J genes are TRBV5-1 and TRBJ2-3; TRBD1 aligns across 7 bases. The J segment lost 6 bases and the V segment lost 4 bases, leaving 8 bases of the junction unmatched. In germline, CDR1 is SGHRS, CDR2 YFSETQ. The CDR3 length is 14 residues. The CDR3 loop is CASSLTGVLDTQYF. DNA for the CDR3: TGCGCCAGCAGCCTAACAGGGGTCCTTGATACGCAGTATTTT.

A few counts support this clonotype. The chain employs TRBV7-2 and TRBJ1-2; D call uncertain. The V gene lost 6 bases and the J gene lost 2 bases, with 22 bases spanning the gap. Germline V gene data show CDR1 as SGHTA and CDR2 as FQGNSA. The CDR3 runs to 17 residues. CDR3 residues: CASRPPSTVVLNYGYTF. The CDR3 DNA is TGTGCCAGCAGACCCCCGAGCACAGTGGTTTTGAACTATGGCTACACCTTC. Variable domain in full (rest from reference TRBV7-2 and TRBJ1-2): GAGVSQSPSNKVTEKGKDVELRCDPISGHTALYWYRQSLGQGLEFLIYFQGNSAPDKSGLPSDRFSAERTGGSVSTLTIQRTQQEDSAVYLCASRPPSTVVLNYGYTFGSGTRLTVV.

In this sample, this clonotype turned up a few times. The V call is TRBV5-1, the J call TRBJ2-7, with TRBD1 identical over 11 bases. V shed 4 bases and J 5 bases; nucleotides not matched to a gene: 5. The CDR3 covers 14 residues. Germline assignment: CDR1 SGHRS and CDR2 YFSETQ. The CDR3 region has the DNA TGCGCCAGCAGCCCAGGGACAGGGGGAAACGAGCAGTACTTC. This codes for CASSPGTGGNEQYF.

J is TRBJ2-2 and V is TRBV10-2; D gene unclear. With 4 bases removed from V and 1 base from J, the gap between germline ends came to 7 bases. This CDR3 is 14 amino acids long. Germline values: CDR1 WSHSY, CDR2 SAAADI. The CDR3 protein is CASSAVRNTGELFF. The CDR3 DNA reads as TGCGCCAGCAGTGCGGTCCGGAACACCGGGGAGCTGTTTTTT.

The chain employs TRBV7-9 and TRBJ2-6; D is ambiguous. This CDR3 is 14 amino acids long. Trimming shortened V by 11 bases and J by 1 base, and 12 bases separated the two germline ends. CDR1 is SEHNR and CDR2 is FQNEAQ in the germline V gene (reference sequence). DNA for the CDR3: TGTGCCTACCCTCCGATTTCTGGGGCCAACGTCCTGACTTTC. This encodes CAYPPISGANVLTF. The full variable domain, in which reference TRBV7-9 and TRBJ2-6 provide the parts outside the CDR3, is DTGVSQNPRHKITKRGQNVTFRCDPISEHNRLYWYRQTLGQGPEFLTYFQNEAQLEKSRLLSDRFSAERPKGSFSTLEIQRTEQGDSAMYLCAYPPISGANVLTFGAGSRLTVL.

This clonotype was found a few times. The chain links TRBV5-1 to TRBJ1-1, with a weak D call TRBD1 (5 bases). V was pared by 2 bases and J by 2 bases, with 16 bases between. In germline, CDR1 is SGHRS, CDR2 YFSETQ. The CDR3 has 16 amino acids. CDR3 in DNA: TGCGCCAGCAGCTTACTGTCTGGGGGAGTTAACACTGAAGCTTTCTTT. Translated: CASSLLSGGVNTEAFF.

V is TRBV11-1 and J is TRBJ2-7, with 11 nucleotides matching TRBD2. The germline V gene has CDR1 SGHAT and CDR2 FQDESV (reference sequence). V shed 5 bases, J shed 4 bases, and the junction held 7 bases outside the gene matches. The CDR3 spans 15 residues. The CDR3 loop reads CASSPTSGGYYEQYF. In nucleotides, the CDR3 is TGTGCCAGCAGCCCAACTAGCGGGGGATATTACGAGCAGTACTTC.

This clonotype was detected ten times or more. This sequence joins TRBV6-5 and TRBJ2-3; possible D gene TRBD2, 6 bases. The CDR3 length is 14 residues. Germline CDR1 reads MNHEY; CDR2 reads SVGAGI. Trimming took 0 bases from V and 3 from J, leaving 7 bases between them. The CDR3 region is CASSYSGGTDTQYF. In DNA form, the CDR3 reads TGTGCCAGCAGTTACTCGGGGGGAACAGATACGCAGTATTTT.

The chain recombines TRBV5-1 with TRBJ1-4, with D unresolved. Trimming pared 4 bases from V and 0 bases from J, leaving 7 bases between. From germline, CDR1 is SGHRS and CDR2 YFSETQ. CDR3 length equals 14 residues. The CDR3 spells CASSAVATNEKLFF. CDR3 DNA: TGCGCCAGCAGCGCAGTCGCAACTAATGAAAAACTGTTTTTT.

This clonotype came up a few times. Compared with germline, one end of the junction differs, possibly owing to a read error. The chain is built from TRBV20-1 and TRBJ2-3; TRBD2 aligns across 12 bases. Germline-derived CDR1 and CDR2 are DFQATT and SNEGSKA (reference sequence). The CDR3 consists of 15 residues. CDR3 coding DNA: TGCAGTGCTCCACTAGCGGGGGGCAGCAGAGATACGCAGTATTTT. It encodes CSAPLAGGSRDTQYF.

Only a few counts were recorded for this clonotype. This chain links TRBV7-2 with TRBJ2-1; 7 nucleotides match TRBD1. V lost 2 bases and J lost 14; bases outside the gene matches: 3. This CDR3 is built from 11 residues. Germline V CDR1 and CDR2: SGHTA, FQGNSA. The CDR3 here is CASSLSGGKFF. The CDR3 DNA reads TGTGCCAGCAGCTTATCAGGGGGAAAGTTCTTC.

This chain links TRBV5-1 with TRBJ2-7, with TRBD2 matching over 10 bases. The CDR3 has 15 amino acids. In germline, CDR1 is SGHRS, CDR2 YFSETQ. With V trimmed by 8 bases and J by 0 bases, 8 bases remained unmatched. This chain's CDR3 is CASPTGTSDSYEQYV. DNA of the CDR3: TGCGCCAGTCCGACCGGGACTAGCGACTCCTACGAGCAGTACGTC.

The sample holds a few counts of this clonotype. The rearrangement joins TRBV29-1 to TRBJ2-5; perhaps TRBD1 as D (5 bases). The germline V gene encodes CDR1 SQVTM and CDR2 ANQGSEA. Trimming stripped 3 bases from V and 2 bases from J, with 7 bases between. The length of the CDR3 is 12 residues. DNA for the CDR3: TGCAGCGTTGAGGACATACAAGAGACCCAGTACTTC. It is translated as CSVEDIQETQYF.

This clonotype has a count of ten or more. The CDR3: CSAPQFGTVGETQYF. CDR3 nucleotides: TGCAGTGCGCCGCAATTCGGGACAGTAGGGGAGACCCAGTACTTC. The V call is TRBV20-1, the J call TRBJ2-5; 7 nucleotides line up with TRBD1. Losses at the gene ends were 6 bases for V and 5 bases for J; bases not matched to a gene: 15. CDR1 and CDR2 from the germline V gene are DFQATT and SNEGSKA (reference sequence). This CDR3 is built from 15 residues.